The rows below give T cell receptor beta chains drawn from one sample of a study of T-cell reconstitution after alpha-beta-depleted transplantation in children. TCRdb recomputed calls from the PCR reads with MiXCR, one row per CDR3 protein. The table includes about 300,000 distinct CDR3 sequences, roughly a tenth detected once. The specimen comprised PBMCs, sampled before TCRalphabeta/CD19-depleted stem cell transplant. The receptor set was obtained from a boy less than two years old with acute myeloid leukemia, due to receive a stem cell transplant. The CDR3 runs from the conserved cysteine through the conserved F or W.

j_call v_call cdr3_aa
TRBJ1-1 TRBV5-1 CASSTRTGKTEAFF
TRBJ1-5 TRBV10-3 CAISATGADQPQHF
TRBJ2-2 TRBV12-3/TRBV12-4 CASSFGPGGATGELFF
TRBJ2-2 TRBV7-8 CASSLGQGPNTGELFF
TRBJ2-1 TRBV11-2 CASSLESPEQFF
TRBJ2-7 TRBV20-1 CSASPPGLGGYEQYF
TRBJ1-2 TRBV4-2 CASSQDEGGAEGADGYTF
TRBJ2-5 TRBV5-1 CASSLAGGRVETQYF
TRBJ2-7 TRBV20-1 CSARDRIAGGYEQYF
TRBJ2-3 TRBV20-1 CSARLAGGVRSTQYF
TRBJ1-2 TRBV20-1 CSARGSAVIEGYTF
TRBJ2-1 TRBV5-1 CASSLTRDEQFF
TRBJ2-1 TRBV7-3 CASSSTTGRGQFF
TRBJ1-1 TRBV5-1 CASSREGGVNTEAFF
TRBJ1-1 TRBV12-3/TRBV12-4 CASSGQGGNTEAFF
TRBJ2-3 TRBV29-1 CSGEVDTQYF
TRBJ2-4 TRBV12-3/TRBV12-4 CASSRRGTGPSGAKNIQYF
TRBJ1-4 TRBV6-1 CASSEIDVFATNEKLFF
TRBJ2-7 TRBV12-3/TRBV12-4 CASSFRTTYEQYF
TRBJ2-7 TRBV12-3/TRBV12-4 CASSLRTGYEQYF
TRBJ1-1 TRBV19 CASSDRGPTEAFF
TRBJ1-1 TRBV7-9 CASSPDWPTPTRAFF
TRBJ2-5 TRBV28 CASSFIGRVDRGLETQYF
TRBJ2-7 TRBV20-1 CSARPQIRRGTRHDQYF
TRBJ2-4 TRBV9 CASSVGLSNIQYF
TRBJ2-3 TRBV29-1 CSAPPRGTDTQYF
TRBJ1-5 TRBV20-1 CSARVSEGSQPQHF
TRBJ2-5 TRBV6-1 CASRLHPTGGAGLYF
TRBJ1-4 TRBV5-1 CASCSTGAPVGEKLFF
TRBJ2-7 TRBV5-5 CASSLLDGSYEQYF
TRBJ2-7 TRBV12-3/TRBV12-4 CATASLAGPYEQYF
TRBJ2-7 TRBV9 CASSAEGRGYEQYF
TRBJ2-3 TRBV7-2 CASSFPTSGRVDTQYF
TRBJ2-2 TRBV5-1 CASTLPRNTGELFF
TRBJ2-5 TRBV7-9 CASSLPGLASQETQYF
TRBJ2-1 TRBV7-9 CASSFTSSSYNEQFF
TRBJ2-7 TRBV28 CASSSELGKQYF
TRBJ2-6 TRBV12-3/TRBV12-4 CASSLGPGRPSGANVLTF
TRBJ2-1 TRBV28 CASSLGGEAVLHNEQFF
TRBJ2-5 TRBV2 CASRGVYLGETQYF
TRBJ2-2 TRBV3-1 CTISFNFATGSNTGELFF
TRBJ1-5 TRBV10-3 CAISGLLDLNQPQHF
TRBJ2-5 TRBV7-7 CASSLVGTSETQYF
TRBJ1-5 TRBV7-8 CASAGVRNQPQHF
TRBJ2-7 TRBV12-5 CASGLVPPPSTETEQYF
TRBJ2-7 TRBV7-3 CASSRGKGYEQYF
TRBJ2-7 TRBV7-9 CASSLPTSGSPYEQYF
TRBJ2-1 TRBV5-1 CASSLGTGGADEQFF
TRBJ2-1 TRBV12-3/TRBV12-4 CASSLGKSGVTYNEQFF
TRBJ2-3 TRBV5-8 CASSPLGSDTQYF
TRBJ2-5 TRBV29-1 CSVDRGSGETQYF
TRBJ2-3 TRBV3-1 CASSQGTSGPGELTDTQYF
TRBJ1-2 TRBV9 CASSVYGGGYTF
TRBJ2-1 TRBV5-1 CASSSPRLAGGPNEQFF